This T cell receptor (beta chain) derives from a study of technical replicates of blood from a few donors. This CDR3 is 18 amino acids long. V dropped 0 bases and J dropped 9 bases, with 24 bases sitting between them. Germline V gene sequence: CDR1 WNHNN, CDR2 SYGVQD (reference sequence). Clones were read by immunoSEQ multiplex PCR, and TCRdb kept only the in-frame ones, dropping some. The data hold over 85,000 clones, with over 90% observed a single time. The origin of this receptor is a human donor in good health. This chain joins TRBV10-1 and TRBJ2-1; a weak D match, TRBD2 (7 bases). The specimen was T cells isolated from PBMCs. CDR3 in amino acids: CASSESQAFGGGRGEQFF. In DNA, the CDR3 is TGCGCCAGCAGTGAGTCCCAAGCTTTCGGCGGGGGCAGAGGTGAGCAGTTCTTC.